A selection of T cell receptor beta chains follows, all from one sample in a study of regulatory T cells in long-lasting Graves disease. Via MiXCR, TCRdb re-called the multiplex PCR reads, giving one row per CDR3 protein. The table records 370,000 or so distinct CDR3 sequences, about 16% of them present only once. The same data also went into a second study, on T cells in Graves' hyperthyroidism and ophthalmopathy.

Sequencing used peripheral blood mononuclear cells (PBMCs), obtained at new diagnosis, from a patient treated with antithyroid drugs. All receptors come from a woman in her late teens or twenties with Graves disease. Both conserved end residues are part of each CDR3. Each record gives: V gene, D gene, clone size, J gene, CDR3 length, CDR3 protein, CDR3 DNA. The D gene is left open where the match is weak. Expanded clones are given a class, and other clones once, few, many or no size at all.

TRBV5-6	NA	many	TRBJ2-7	12	CASSRSSIEQYF	TGTGCCAGCAGCCGGTCTAGCATCGAGCAGTACTTC
TRBV5-1	NA	many	TRBJ2-7	14	CASSPGLTSYEQYF	TGTGCCAGCAGCCCCGGACTGACCTCCTACGAGCAGTACTTC
TRBV7-2	TRBD2	many	TRBJ2-7	15	CASSLGGGISYEQYF	TGTGCCAGCAGCTTAGGGGGAGGGATATCCTACGAGCAGTACTTC
TRBV30	TRBD2	many	TRBJ2-7	15	CAWTYSIAGADEQYF	TGTGCCTGGACCTATTCCATAGCGGGAGCCGACGAGCAGTACTTC
TRBV20-1	NA	many	TRBJ2-7	15	CSARDSSGNSYEQYF	TGCAGTGCTAGAGATAGTTCAGGTAACTCCTACGAGCAGTACTTC
TRBV6-2/TRBV6-3	NA	many	TRBJ2-7	13	CASKRGRAYEQYF	TGTGCCAGCAAAAGGGGCCGGGCCTACGAGCAGTACTTC
TRBV9	TRBD1	NA	TRBJ2-5	17	CASSRGQVLTYQETQYF	TGTGCCAGCAGCCGGGGACAGGTCCTTACGTACCAAGAGACCCAGTACTTC
TRBV20-1	TRBD2	many	TRBJ2-1	16	CSALTSGRDKNNEQFF	TGCAGTGCTTTGACTAGCGGGAGGGATAAAAATAATGAGCAGTTCTTC
TRBV12-3/TRBV12-4	NA	many	TRBJ2-2	14	CASSLGAGFEELFF	TGTGCCAGCAGTTTAGGGGCTGGGTTCGAGGAGCTGTTTTTT
TRBV20-1	TRBD2	NA	TRBJ2-3	13	CSARGGAQDTQYF	TGCAGTGCCCGGGGGGGGGCACAGGATACGCAGTATTTT
TRBV6-9	NA	few	TRBJ2-7	16	CASSYERRGLSYEQYF	TGTGCCAGCAGTTACGAAAGGAGGGGGCTCTCCTACGAGCAGTACTTC
TRBV19	TRBD1	NA	TRBJ1-1	15	CASSETGDRVTEAFF	TGTGCCAGTTCTGAGACAGGGGATAGGGTCACTGAAGCTTTCTTT
TRBV5-1	NA	many	TRBJ1-1	15	CASSPGGGGNTEAFF	TGCGCCAGCAGCCCCGGAGGAGGGGGGAACACTGAAGCTTTCTTT
TRBV28	NA	many	TRBJ2-7	16	CASSLEGGGGTYEQYF	TGTGCCAGCAGTTTGGAGGGGGGGGGCGGAACCTACGAGCAGTACTTC
TRBV7-9	NA	NA	TRBJ2-1	15	CASSSPLGRVNGQFF	TGTGCCAGCAGTTCCCCCCTTGGACGGGTCAATGGGCAGTTCTTC
TRBV11-2	NA	many	TRBJ1-4	16	CASSSGVLRTNEKLFF	TGTGCCAGCAGCTCCGGCGTTCTTAGAACTAATGAAAAACTGTTTTTT
TRBV7-3	TRBD2	many	TRBJ2-1	16	CASSQPGLAAYNEQFF	TGTGCCAGCAGCCAACCCGGACTAGCGGCCTACAATGAGCAGTTCTTC
TRBV7-9	NA	NA	TRBJ2-4	16	CASSFPQSIAKNIQYF	TGTGCCAGCAGCTTCCCCCAGAGCATAGCCAAAAACATTCAGTACTTC
TRBV7-3	NA	many	TRBJ2-1	13	CASSLSRDGEQFF	TGTGCCAGCAGCTTATCTCGGGACGGCGAGCAGTTCTTC
TRBV6-1	TRBD1	NA	TRBJ1-2	12	CASEGTVYGYTF	TGTGCCAGCGAGGGGACAGTTTATGGCTACACCTTC
TRBV2	NA	many	TRBJ2-3	13	CASMGRVTDTQYF	TGTGCCAGCATGGGCAGAGTCACAGATACGCAGTATTTT
TRBV7-9	TRBD1	many	TRBJ1-1	16	CASSLRQGAGLSEAFF	TGTGCCAGCAGCTTGCGACAGGGGGCAGGTTTGTCTGAAGCTTTCTTT
TRBV19	TRBD1	NA	TRBJ1-2	15	CASSRDRGMNYGYTF	TGTGCCAGTAGTAGGGACAGGGGGATGAACTATGGCTACACCTTC
TRBV2	TRBD2	many	TRBJ2-7	15	CASSPGSGSFYEQYF	TGTGCCAGCAGCCCCGGTAGCGGGTCGTTCTACGAGCAGTACTTC
TRBV11-2	NA	many	TRBJ2-1	14	CASSFSTDYNEQFF	TGTGCCAGCAGCTTTAGTACGGACTACAATGAGCAGTTCTTC
TRBV20-1	TRBD2	many	TRBJ2-3	21	CSARVPGLAASAYRGTDTQYF	TGCAGTGCTAGAGTCCCGGGACTAGCAGCGTCCGCGTATCGTGGCACAGATACGCAGTATTTT
TRBV6-2/TRBV6-3	NA	many	TRBJ2-7	17	CASSYSQGLALTYEQYF	TGTGCCAGCAGTTACTCGCAGGGGCTAGCCCTGACCTACGAGCAGTACTTC
TRBV12-3/TRBV12-4	TRBD2	NA	TRBJ2-2	16	CASSYPGIAGIRELFF	TGTGCCAGCAGCTACCCAGGTATAGCGGGAATCCGGGAGCTGTTTTTT
TRBV2	NA	many	TRBJ1-1	16	CASSEQGAQLNTEAFF	TGTGCCAGCAGTGAACAGGGCGCGCAACTGAACACTGAAGCTTTCTTT
TRBV20-1	NA	many	TRBJ1-5	15	CSARSGERVGQPQHF	TGCAGTGCTAGGTCGGGGGAAAGAGTCGGTCAGCCCCAGCATTTT
TRBV10-2	TRBD2	many	TRBJ2-5	14	CASSEVAGVETQYF	TGCGCCAGCAGTGAAGTAGCGGGGGTGGAGACCCAGTACTTC
TRBV4-1	TRBD1	many	TRBJ2-7	15	CASSQGRGQPYEQYF	TGCGCCAGCAGCCAAGGAAGGGGACAGCCGTACGAGCAGTACTTC
TRBV19	NA	many	TRBJ1-5	15	CASSIYDRNNQPQHF	TGTGCCAGTAGTATATACGACCGCAACAATCAGCCCCAGCATTTT
TRBV6-1	TRBD1	many	TRBJ1-1	18	CASSEAIHHQTGVGVAFF	TGTGCCAGCAGTGAAGCGATCCACCACCAGACAGGGGTGGGTGTAGCTTTCTTT
TRBV3-1	TRBD2	NA	TRBJ2-1	15	CASSRIAGGFDEQFF	TGTGCCAGCAGCCGAATAGCGGGAGGGTTCGATGAGCAGTTCTTC
TRBV10-3	TRBD2	few	TRBJ2-7	13	CAISEPSGYEQYF	TGTGCCATCAGTGAGCCTAGCGGATACGAGCAGTACTTC
TRBV20-1	NA	many	TRBJ2-3	12	CSPQPDTDTQYF	TGCAGTCCGCAGCCGGACACAGATACGCAGTATTTT
TRBV11-2	NA	many	TRBJ2-3	16	CASTPRGSRRPDTQYF	TGTGCCAGCACCCCCCGGGGCTCTCGGAGACCTGATACGCAGTATTTT
TRBV20-1	NA	NA	TRBJ2-2	15	CSARHAGAYTGELFF	TGCAGTGCTAGGCACGCGGGGGCCTACACCGGGGAGCTGTTTTTT
TRBV3-1	NA	many	TRBJ2-2	13	CASSQVSTGELFF	TGTGCCAGCAGCCAAGTCAGCACCGGGGAGCTGTTTTTT
TRBV29-1	TRBD1	NA	TRBJ1-1	15	CSVDMRDRVNTEAFF	TGCAGCGTTGATATGAGGGACAGGGTGAACACTGAAGCTTTCTTT
TRBV13	NA	few	TRBJ1-1	14	CASRAGIMNTEAFF	TGTGCCAGCAGAGCGGGAATCATGAACACTGAAGCTTTCTTT
TRBV28	NA	many	TRBJ2-7	13	CASSLAPIYEQYF	TGTGCCAGCAGTCTAGCGCCCATATACGAGCAGTACTTC
TRBV12-3/TRBV12-4	NA	NA	TRBJ2-3	13	CASNRVSTDTQYF	TGTGCCAGCAACCGAGTCAGCACAGATACGCAGTATTTT
TRBV12-5	NA	few	TRBJ1-2	12	CASSSGHYGYTF	TGTGCTAGTTCCTCAGGGCACTATGGCTACACCTTC
TRBV6-1	NA	many	TRBJ2-7	13	CASTSGDPYEQYF	TGTGCCAGCACCTCTGGGGATCCCTACGAGCAGTACTTC
TRBV20-1	TRBD2	many	TRBJ2-7	14	CSATLAGGASEQYF	TGCAGTGCTACACTAGCGGGGGGGGCCTCCGAGCAGTACTTC
TRBV6-1	TRBD1	many	TRBJ2-6	16	CASRPETGTGANVLTF	TGTGCCAGCAGACCCGAGACAGGGACTGGGGCCAACGTCCTGACTTTC
TRBV28	TRBD1	NA	TRBJ1-5	15	CASSFPGQNNQPQHF	TGTGCCAGCAGTTTTCCGGGACAGAACAATCAGCCCCAGCATTTT
TRBV4-2	TRBD1	NA	TRBJ1-2	15	CASSQEDRANYGYTF	TGCGCCAGCAGCCAAGAGGACAGGGCTAACTATGGCTACACCTTC
TRBV12-3/TRBV12-4	TRBD1	many	TRBJ1-2	13	CASSLQGASGYTF	TGTGCCAGCAGTTTACAGGGGGCATCTGGCTACACCTTC
TRBV6-1	NA	many	TRBJ2-1	13	CASSARHTNEQFF	TGTGCCAGCAGTGCGCGACACACCAATGAGCAGTTCTTC
TRBV20-1	TRBD2	many	TRBJ2-3	14	CSARVVSGLDTQYF	TGCAGTGCTAGAGTGGTTAGCGGGTTGGATACGCAGTATTTT
TRBV7-3	TRBD2	few	TRBJ2-7	14	CASSRTRTSNEQYF	TGTGCCAGCAGCCGGACTAGGACGAGCAACGAGCAGTACTTC